This TCR beta chain emerged from a study of beta chain features in type 1 diabetes. Study findings and constraints: Shorter TCRB CDR3s, moderately but significantly so, were found in Type 1 diabetes patients in all four CD4+ subsets.

This clone was observed a few times. What it binds is unknown. CDR1 SGDLS and CDR2 YYNGEE come from the germline V gene. Trimming at V came to 1 base and at J to 1 base, leaving 6 bases not matched to a gene. This CDR3 has 16 residues. Expressed TCRB transcripts were sequenced, since all the RNA that had been isolated was reverse transcribed. Produced via immunoSEQ multiplex PCR; TCRdb's table is partial and in-frame only. The sample contains more than 120,000 clones, about 12% of which appear only once. The sequence was collected from a man in his late teens or twenties with type 1 diabetes. The sample consisted of central memory CD4+ T cells from blood. The chain links TRBV9 to TRBJ2-3, with TRBD2 matching 7 bases. The CDR3 bases are TGTGCCAGCAGCGTACACCTAGCGGATCGCACAGATACGCAGTATTTT. It encodes CASSVHLADRTDTQYF.